This TCR beta chain was sequenced during a study of T cell repertoires in cytomegalovirus infection (dated by TCRdb to the late 2010s). In the study overall: Peptide stimulations targeted recently identified HLA-C-restricted CMV epitopes, whose presentation resists viral immunomodulation, together with well-studied HLA-B-restricted epitopes. The HLA type of each donor mattered for the analysis, because public TCR beta signatures pointed to carriage of CMV infection along with the matching HLA type.

For sequencing, an Illumina HiSeq 1500 was employed. The public sequencing data were trimmed at Q25 with fastp and processed into clonotypes with MiXCR by TCRdb, which kept only in-frame beta chains. Entries are consolidated by CDR3 protein sequence, retaining the most common genes and DNA. Recorded for this sample are about 890,000 distinct CDR3 sequences; roughly 31% of them occurred a single time. Jointly, the top ten make up around an eighth of the sample. Explained via the paper, the treatment or condition label denotes: in vitro stimulation with specific CMV peptide epitopes to enrich CMV-specific T cells. Study-level results and caveats: Cumulative frequency of public TCR beta family members discriminated carriers of CMV infection plus the relevant HLA type in this cohort and an independent approximately 360-donor cohort. The ex vivo response was dominated by HLA-C-restricted CMV-specific TCR beta clonotypes, and the single most frequent clonotype in two of eight donors was supplied by these HLA-C-restricted clonotypes.

CDR1 and CDR2, per the germline V gene, are SGHTA and FQGNSA. After removal of 5 bases from V and 6 bases from J, the junction retains 9 bases not matched to a gene. Including the terminal cysteine and phenylalanine, the CDR3 comprises 14 residues. Only CDR3 DNA is held: 42 bases, read in frame from base 1. This clonotype was detected a few times. Its antigen is not yet known. No base quality information exists; no much larger clone differs at one position. This clonotype originated in a human donor in good health (CMV status not recorded). Some clones in this sample may be carry-over from other donors' samples. The sequenced sample was cultured CD8+ T cells from PBMCs, obtained from culture after CMV antigen stimulation. The V and J segments used are TRBV7-2 and TRBJ1-2, with 7 middle bases fitting TRBD1. The bases are TGTGCCAGCAGCACACTTGGGACAGTGGATGGCTACACCTTC. It encodes CASSTLGTVDGYTF.